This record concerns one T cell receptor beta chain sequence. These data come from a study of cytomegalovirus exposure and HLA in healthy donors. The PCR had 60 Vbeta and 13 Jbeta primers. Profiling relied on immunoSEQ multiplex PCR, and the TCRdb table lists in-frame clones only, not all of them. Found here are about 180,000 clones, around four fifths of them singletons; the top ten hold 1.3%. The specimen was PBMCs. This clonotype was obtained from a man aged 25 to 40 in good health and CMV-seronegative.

CDR3 nucleotide sequence: TGCGCCAGCAGCTTGGACCATACAGCTAACACTGAAGCTTTCTTT. This codes for CASSLDHTANTEAFF. This chain links TRBV5-1 with TRBJ1-1; D is unresolved. CDR3 length: 15 amino acids. The germline V and J ends were trimmed by 0 bases and 2 bases, with 11 bases remaining between them. Per germline, CDR1 SGHRS and CDR2 YFSETQ. Full variable domain (outside the CDR3, taken from reference TRBV5-1 and TRBJ1-1): KAGVTQTPRYLIKTRGQQVTLSCSPISGHRSVSWYQQTPGQGLQFLFEYFSETQRNKGNFPGRFSGRQFSNSRSEMNVSTLELGDSALYLCASSLDHTANTEAFFGQGTRLTVV.